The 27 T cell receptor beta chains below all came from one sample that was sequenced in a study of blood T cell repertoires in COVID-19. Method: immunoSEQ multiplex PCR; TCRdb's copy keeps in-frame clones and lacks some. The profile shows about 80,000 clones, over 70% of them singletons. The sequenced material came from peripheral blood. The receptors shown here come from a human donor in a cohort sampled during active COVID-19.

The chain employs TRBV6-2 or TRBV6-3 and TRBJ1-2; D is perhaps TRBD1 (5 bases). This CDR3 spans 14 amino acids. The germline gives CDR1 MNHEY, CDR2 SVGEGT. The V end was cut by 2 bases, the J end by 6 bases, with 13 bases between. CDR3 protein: CASSYQAGFNGYTF. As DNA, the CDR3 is TGTGCCAGCAGTTACCAGGCAGGGTTCAATGGCTACACCTTC.

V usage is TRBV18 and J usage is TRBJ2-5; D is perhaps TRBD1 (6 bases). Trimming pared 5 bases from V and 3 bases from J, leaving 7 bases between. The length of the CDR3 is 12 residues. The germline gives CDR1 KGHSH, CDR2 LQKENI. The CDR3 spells CASSWTEETQYF. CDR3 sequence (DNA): TGTGCCAGCTCATGGACAGAAGAGACCCAGTACTTC.

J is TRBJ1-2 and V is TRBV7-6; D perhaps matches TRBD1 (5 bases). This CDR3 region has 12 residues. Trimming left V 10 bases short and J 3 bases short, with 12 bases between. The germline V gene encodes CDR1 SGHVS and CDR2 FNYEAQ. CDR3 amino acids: CATEKGDYGYTF. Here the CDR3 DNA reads TGTGCCACCGAAAAAGGGGACTATGGCTACACCTTC. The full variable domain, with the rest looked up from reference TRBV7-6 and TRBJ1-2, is GAGVSQSPRYKVTKRGQDVALRCDPISGHVSLYWYRQALGQGPEFLTYFNYEAQQDKSGLPNDRFSAERPEGSISTLTIQRTEQRDSAMYRCATEKGDYGYTFGSGTRLTVV.

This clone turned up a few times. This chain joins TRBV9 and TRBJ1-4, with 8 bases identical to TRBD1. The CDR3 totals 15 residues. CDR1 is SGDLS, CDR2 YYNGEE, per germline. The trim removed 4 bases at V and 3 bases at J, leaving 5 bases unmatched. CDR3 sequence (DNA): TGTGCCAGCAGCCTCAGACAGGGGCCTAATGAAAAACTGTTTTTT. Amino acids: CASSLRQGPNEKLFF. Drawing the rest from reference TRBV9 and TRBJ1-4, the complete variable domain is DSGVTQTPKHLITATGQRVTLRCSPRSGDLSVYWYQQSLDQGLQFLIQYYNGEERAKGNILERFSAQQFPDLHSELNLSSLELGDSALYFCASSLRQGPNEKLFFGSGTQLSVL.

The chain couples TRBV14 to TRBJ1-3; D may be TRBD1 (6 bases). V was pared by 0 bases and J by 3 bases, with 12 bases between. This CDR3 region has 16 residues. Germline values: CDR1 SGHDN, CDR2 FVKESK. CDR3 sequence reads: CASSQDPGGLGNTIYF. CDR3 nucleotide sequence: TGTGCCAGCAGCCAAGACCCCGGGGGGCTTGGAAACACCATATATTTT.

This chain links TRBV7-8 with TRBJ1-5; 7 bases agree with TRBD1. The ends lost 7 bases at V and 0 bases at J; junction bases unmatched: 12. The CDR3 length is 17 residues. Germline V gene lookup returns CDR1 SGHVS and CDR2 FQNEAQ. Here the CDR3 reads CASTSGWDSDSNQPQHF. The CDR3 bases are TGTGCCAGCACCTCAGGGTGGGACAGCGATAGCAATCAGCCCCAGCATTTT. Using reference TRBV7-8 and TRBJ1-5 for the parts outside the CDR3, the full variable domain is GAGVSQSPRYKVAKRGQDVALRCDPISGHVSLFWYQQALGQGPEFLTYFQNEAQLDKSGLPSDRFFAERPEGSVSTLKIQRTQQEDSAVYLCASTSGWDSDSNQPQHFGDGTRLSIL.

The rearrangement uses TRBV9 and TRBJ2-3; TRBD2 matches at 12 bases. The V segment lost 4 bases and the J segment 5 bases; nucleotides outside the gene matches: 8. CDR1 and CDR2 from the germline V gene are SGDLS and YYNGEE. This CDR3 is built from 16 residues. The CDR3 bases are TGTGCCAGCAGCTCCCTAGCGGGAGGGCTTGTAGATACGCAGTATTTT. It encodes CASSSLAGGLVDTQYF.

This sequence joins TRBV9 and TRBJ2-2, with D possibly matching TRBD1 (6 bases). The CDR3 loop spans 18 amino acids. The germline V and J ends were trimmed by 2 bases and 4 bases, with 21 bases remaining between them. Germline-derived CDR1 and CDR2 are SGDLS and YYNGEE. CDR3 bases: TGTGCCAGCAGCGTTGGGCAGGGGATCTCAGCTATCACCGGGGAGCTGTTTTTT. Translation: CASSVGQGISAITGELFF.

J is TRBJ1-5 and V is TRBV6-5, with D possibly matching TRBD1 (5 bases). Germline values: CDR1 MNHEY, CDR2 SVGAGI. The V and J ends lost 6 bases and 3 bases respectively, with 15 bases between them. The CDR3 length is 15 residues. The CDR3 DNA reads TGTGCCAGCAGCCAGACCGACAGTCTCAATCAGCCCCAGCATTTT. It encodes CASSQTDSLNQPQHF.

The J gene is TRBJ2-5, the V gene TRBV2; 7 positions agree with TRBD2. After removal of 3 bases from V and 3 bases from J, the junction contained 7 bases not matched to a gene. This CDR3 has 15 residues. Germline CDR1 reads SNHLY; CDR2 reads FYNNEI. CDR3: CASSDWASGEETQYF. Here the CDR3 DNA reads TGTGCCAGCAGTGATTGGGCTAGCGGAGAAGAGACCCAGTACTTC.

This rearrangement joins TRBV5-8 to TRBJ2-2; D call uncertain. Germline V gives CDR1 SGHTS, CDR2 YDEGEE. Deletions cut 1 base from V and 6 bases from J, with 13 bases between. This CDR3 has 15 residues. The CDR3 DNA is TGTGCCAGCAGCTTGCTCCGAGCCCCTCCCGGGGAGCTGTTTTTT. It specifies CASSLLRAPPGELFF.

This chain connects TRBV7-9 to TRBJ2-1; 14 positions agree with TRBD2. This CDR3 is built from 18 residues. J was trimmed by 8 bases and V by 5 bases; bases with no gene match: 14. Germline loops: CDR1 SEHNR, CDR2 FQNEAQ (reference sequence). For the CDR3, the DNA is TGTGCCAGCAGCGGAACCGGGACTAGCGGGAGCCCAATGGATGAGCAGTTCTTC. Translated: CASSGTGTSGSPMDEQFF.

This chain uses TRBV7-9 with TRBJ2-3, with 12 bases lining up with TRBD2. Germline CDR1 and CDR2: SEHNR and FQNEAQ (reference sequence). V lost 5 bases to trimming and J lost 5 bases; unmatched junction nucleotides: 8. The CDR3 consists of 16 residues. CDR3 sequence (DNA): TGTGCCAGCAGCGTCACTAGCGGGGGGCAAGGAGATACGCAGTATTTT. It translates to CASSVTSGGQGDTQYF.

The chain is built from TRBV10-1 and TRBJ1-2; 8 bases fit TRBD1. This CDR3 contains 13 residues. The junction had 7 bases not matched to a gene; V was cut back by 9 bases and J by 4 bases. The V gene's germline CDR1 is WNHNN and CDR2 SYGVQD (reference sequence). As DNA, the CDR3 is TGCGCCAGTTCCGGACAGGGAGGCTATGGCTACACCTTC. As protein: CASSGQGGYGYTF.

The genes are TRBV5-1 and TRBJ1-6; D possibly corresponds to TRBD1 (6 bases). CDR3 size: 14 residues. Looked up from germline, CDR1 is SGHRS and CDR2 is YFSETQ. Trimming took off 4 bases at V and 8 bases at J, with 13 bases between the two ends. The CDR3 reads CASSQGNRDSPLHF. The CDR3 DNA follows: TGCGCCAGCAGCCAAGGTAACAGGGATTCACCCCTCCACTTT. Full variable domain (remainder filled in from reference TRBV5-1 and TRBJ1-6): KAGVTQTPRYLIKTRGQQVTLSCSPISGHRSVSWYQQTPGQGLQFLFEYFSETQRNKGNFPGRFSGRQFSNSRSEMNVSTLELGDSALYLCASSQGNRDSPLHFGNGTRLTVT.

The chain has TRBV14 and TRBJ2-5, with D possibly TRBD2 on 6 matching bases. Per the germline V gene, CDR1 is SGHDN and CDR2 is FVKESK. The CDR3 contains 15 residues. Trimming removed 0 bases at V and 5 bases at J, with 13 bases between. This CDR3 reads CASSQEGAGWETQYF. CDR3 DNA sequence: TGTGCCAGCAGCCAAGAAGGAGCGGGTTGGGAGACCCAGTACTTC.

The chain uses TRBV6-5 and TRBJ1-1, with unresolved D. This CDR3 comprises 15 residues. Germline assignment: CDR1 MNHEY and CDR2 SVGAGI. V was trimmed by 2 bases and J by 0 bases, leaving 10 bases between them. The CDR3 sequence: CASSYVAGLNTEAFF. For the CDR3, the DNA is TGTGCCAGCAGTTACGTAGCGGGGTTGAACACTGAAGCTTTCTTT.

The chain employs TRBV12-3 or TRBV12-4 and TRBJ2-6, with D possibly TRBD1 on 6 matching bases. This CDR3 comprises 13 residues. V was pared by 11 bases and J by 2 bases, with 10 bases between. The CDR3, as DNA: TGTGCCGCTAACAGGGCTGGGGCCAACGTCCTGACTTTC. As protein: CAANRAGANVLTF.

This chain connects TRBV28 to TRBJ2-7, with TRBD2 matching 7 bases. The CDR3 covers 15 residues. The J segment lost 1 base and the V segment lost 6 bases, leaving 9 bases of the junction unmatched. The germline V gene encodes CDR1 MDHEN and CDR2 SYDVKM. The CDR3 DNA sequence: TGTGCCAGCAGCCCCTGGTGGGAGGGTTCCTACGAGCAGTACTTC. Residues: CASSPWWEGSYEQYF. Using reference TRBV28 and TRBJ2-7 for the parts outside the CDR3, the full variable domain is DVKVTQSSRYLVKRTGEKVFLECVQDMDHENMFWYRQDPGLGLRLIYFSYDVKMKEKGDIPEGYSVSREKKERFSLILESASTNQTSMYLCASSPWWEGSYEQYFGPGTRLTVT.

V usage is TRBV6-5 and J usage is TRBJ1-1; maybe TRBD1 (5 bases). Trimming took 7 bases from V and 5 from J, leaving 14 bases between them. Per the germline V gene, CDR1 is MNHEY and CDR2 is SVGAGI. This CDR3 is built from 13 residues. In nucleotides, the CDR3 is TGTGCCAGCACTCAAAGGGGATGGACTGAAGCTTTCTTT. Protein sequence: CASTQRGWTEAFF.

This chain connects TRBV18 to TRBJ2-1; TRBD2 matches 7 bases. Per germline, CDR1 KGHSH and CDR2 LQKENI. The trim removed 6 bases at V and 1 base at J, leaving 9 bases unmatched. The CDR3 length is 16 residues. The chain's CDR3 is CASSPPGRASYNEQFF. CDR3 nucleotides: TGTGCCAGCTCTCCCCCGGGGAGGGCATCCTACAATGAGCAGTTCTTC. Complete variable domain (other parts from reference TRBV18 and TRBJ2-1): NAGVMQNPRHLVRRRGQEARLRCSPMKGHSHVYWYRQLPEEGLKFMVYLQKENIIDESGMPKERFSAEFPKEGPSILRIQQVVRGDSAAYFCASSPPGRASYNEQFFGPGTRLTVL.

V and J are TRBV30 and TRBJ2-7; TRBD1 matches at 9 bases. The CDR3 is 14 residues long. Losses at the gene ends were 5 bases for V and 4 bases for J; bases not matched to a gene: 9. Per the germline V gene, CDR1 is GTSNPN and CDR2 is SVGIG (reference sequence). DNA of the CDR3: TGTGCCTGGGGGGCCGGGACAGGGAGTTACGAGCAGTACGTC. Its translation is CAWGAGTGSYEQYV.

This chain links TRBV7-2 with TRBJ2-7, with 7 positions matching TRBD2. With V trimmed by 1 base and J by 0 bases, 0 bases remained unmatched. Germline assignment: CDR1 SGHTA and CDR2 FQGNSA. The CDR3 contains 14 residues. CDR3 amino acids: CASSLVAGSYEQYV. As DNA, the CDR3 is TGTGCCAGCAGCTTAGTAGCGGGCTCCTACGAGCAGTACGTC.

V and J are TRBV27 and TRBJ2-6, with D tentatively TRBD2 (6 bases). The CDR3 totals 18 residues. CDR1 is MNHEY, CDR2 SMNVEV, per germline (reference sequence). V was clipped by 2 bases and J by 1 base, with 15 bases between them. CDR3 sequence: CASSLRNGGRSGANVLTF. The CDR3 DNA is TGTGCCAGCAGTTTACGGAACGGGGGTAGATCTGGGGCCAACGTCCTGACTTTC.

CDR3 in amino acids: CASSPVRGFDGYTF. As DNA, the CDR3 is TGTGCCAGCTCACCAGTTCGGGGATTTGATGGCTACACCTTC. The genes are TRBV18 and TRBJ1-2; no clear D gene. Germline assignment: CDR1 KGHSH and CDR2 LQKENI. The CDR3 extends over 14 amino acids. V lost 2 bases, J lost 6 bases, and 13 bases lay in between.

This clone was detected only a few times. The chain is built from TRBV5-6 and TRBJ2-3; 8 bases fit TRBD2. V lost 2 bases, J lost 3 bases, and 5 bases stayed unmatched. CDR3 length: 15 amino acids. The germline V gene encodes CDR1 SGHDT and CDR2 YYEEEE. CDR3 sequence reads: CASSFGSGGTDTQYF. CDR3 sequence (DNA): TGTGCCAGCAGCTTCGGGAGCGGGGGTACAGATACGCAGTATTTT.

The CDR3 region is CASSFRGHEQFF. In DNA form, the CDR3 reads TGTGCCAGCAGCTTCAGGGGACATGAGCAGTTCTTC. The chain is built from TRBV7-9 and TRBJ2-1, with D maybe TRBD1 (6 bases). Germline V CDR1 and CDR2: SEHNR, FQNEAQ (reference sequence). CDR3 length: 12 residues. V lost 3 bases to trimming and J lost 8 bases, with 8 bases between them.